A single sample gave rise to the 18 T cell receptor beta chains below, sequenced in a study of T cell responses to AZD1222 COVID-19 vaccine. The table came from immunoSEQ multiplex PCR; TCRdb's copy has only in-frame clones and leaves some out. This table holds 200,000 to 300,000 clones, 90% to 95% found once. The input for sequencing was peripheral blood, taken on day 0 of AZD1222 vaccination. These receptors were obtained from an adult in good health.

This chain uses TRBV21-1 with TRBJ2-1; TRBD1, the table's D call, was not compared with the DNA. TRBV21-1 is tagged as a pseudogene. The CDR3 totals 20 residues. CDR3: CASRGGLYRFFGTGYNEQFF. The CDR3 region has the DNA TGTGCCAGTAGGGGTGGGTTGTACCGCTTTTTTGGGACAGGGTACAATGAGCAGTTCTTC.

This clone was counted once. CDR3 in DNA: TGCGCCAGCAGCTTGGAGGGGGGTTTCGGAGCCGAGCAGTACTTC. This sequence encodes CASSLEGGFGAEQYF. The genes are TRBV5-1 and TRBJ2-7; either TRBD1 or TRBD2 may supply D (6 bases each). With 0 bases removed from V and 6 bases from J, the gap between germline ends came to 16 bases. The CDR3 is 15 residues long. CDR1 SGHRS and CDR2 YFSETQ come from the germline V gene.

The chain joins TRBV6-2 or TRBV6-3 to TRBJ2-1, with D possibly being TRBD1 (6 bases). V lost 2 bases and J lost 4, with 9 bases in between. Germline CDR1 and CDR2: MNHEY and SVGEGT. This CDR3 comprises 14 residues. In DNA form, the CDR3 reads TGTGCCAGCAGTTACACTGGACAGTACAATGAGCAGTTCTTC. As protein: CASSYTGQYNEQFF.

The chain joins TRBV29-1 to TRBJ2-7; D is unresolved. Trimming pared 0 bases from V and 7 bases from J, leaving 13 bases between. Germline CDR1 is SQVTM and CDR2 is ANQGSEA. This CDR3 has 13 amino acids. CDR3 loop: CSVEDGSFGEQYF. CDR3 nucleotides: TGCAGCGTTGAAGATGGGTCCTTTGGGGAGCAGTACTTC.

This clone was observed a single time. This chain links TRBV19 with TRBJ2-7, with 7 positions matching TRBD2. V shed 6 bases and J 3 bases; nucleotides not matched to a gene: 8. Germline V lookup: CDR1 LNHDA, CDR2 SQIVND (reference sequence). CDR3 length: 14 amino acids. The CDR3 coding sequence is TGTGCCAGTAGCCACCCCGGCGGGAGCTACGAGCAGTACTTC. It encodes CASSHPGGSYEQYF. The full variable domain, its missing parts supplied by reference TRBV19 and TRBJ2-7, is DGGITQSPKYLFRKEGQNVTLSCEQNLNHDAMYWYRQDPGQGLRLIYYSQIVNDFQKGDIAEGYSVSREKKESFPLTVTSAQKNPTAFYLCASSHPGGSYEQYFGPGTRLTVT.

The chain combines TRBV29-1 with TRBJ1-2, with a weak D call TRBD1 (5 bases). Germline assignment: CDR1 SQVTM and CDR2 ANQGSEA. Trimming shortened V by 6 bases and J by 3 bases, and 8 bases separated the two germline ends. This CDR3 region has 11 residues. DNA of the CDR3: TGCAGCGTCGGGACCGACTATGGCTACACCTTC. Residues: CSVGTDYGYTF.

The chain combines TRBV7-9 with TRBJ1-6; 7 bases line up with TRBD1. The CDR3 covers 15 residues. The junction had 2 bases not matched to a gene; V was cut back by 5 bases and J by 1 base. Germline CDR1 and CDR2: SEHNR and FQNEAQ (reference sequence). The CDR3 DNA sequence: TGTGCCAGCAGCCCGACAGGGTCCTATAATTCACCCCTCCACTTT. Translation gives CASSPTGSYNSPLHF.

This sequence joins TRBV3-1 (or the pseudogene TRBV3-2) and TRBJ1-2; no firm D call. Looked up from germline, CDR1 is LGHDT and CDR2 is YNNKEL (reference sequence). Trimming pared 1 base from V and 4 bases from J, leaving 10 bases between. CDR3 size: 14 residues. The CDR3 bases are TGTGCCAGCAGCCAAGTTGGGATCGTCTATGGCTACACCTTC. Protein product: CASSQVGIVYGYTF.

The chain has TRBV5-4 and TRBJ2-7; a weak D match, TRBD1 (5 bases). Germline V gene sequence: CDR1 SGHNT, CDR2 YYREEE (reference sequence). The CDR3 is 13 amino acids. The V end lost 4 bases, the J end lost 3 bases, and 11 bases lay between the germline ends. CDR3 nucleotide sequence: TGTGCCAGCAGCCCCCGTAGGGGCTACGAGCAGTACTTC. Its translation is CASSPRRGYEQYF.

This chain uses TRBV7-8 with TRBJ2-3, with a possible D match to TRBD2 (6 bases). The CDR3 sequence is 15 residues long. Trimming shortened V by 4 bases and J by 7 bases, and 18 bases separated the two germline ends. Germline CDR1 SGHVS, CDR2 FQNEAQ. CDR3 region: CASSSRVPLANTQYF. CDR3 DNA sequence: TGTGCCAGCAGCTCGAGGGTCCCACTAGCTAATACGCAGTATTTT.

The V and J genes are TRBV6-7 and TRBJ2-2, with D possibly matching TRBD2 (6 bases). TRBV6-7 is treated as an ORF (open reading frame) with a function not yet certain. The CDR3 is 21 amino acids. V was pared by 0 bases and J by 3 bases, with 26 bases between. The CDR3: CASSYSSPRRTGTPYTGELFF. The DNA of the CDR3 is TGTGCCAGCAGTTACTCGTCCCCCCGTAGAACCGGGACTCCTTACACCGGGGAGCTGTTTTTT.

This chain connects TRBV5-1 to TRBJ1-1; 9 bases fit TRBD1. CDR1 and CDR2 from the germline V gene are SGHRS and YFSETQ. With V trimmed by 4 bases and J by 8 bases, 6 bases remained unmatched. This CDR3 is built from 13 residues. CDR3 in DNA: TGCGCCAGCAGCCCTAGGGACAGGGCGGAAGCTTTCTTT. Encoded protein: CASSPRDRAEAFF. The full variable domain, with the rest looked up from reference TRBV5-1 and TRBJ1-1, is KAGVTQTPRYLIKTRGQQVTLSCSPISGHRSVSWYQQTPGQGLQFLFEYFSETQRNKGNFPGRFSGRQFSNSRSEMNVSTLELGDSALYLCASSPRDRAEAFFGQGTRLTVV.

The chain's CDR3 is CASSWTGSPEKLFF. CDR3 DNA: TGTGCCAGCAGTTGGACGGGGTCCCCTGAAAAACTGTTTTTT. The chain employs TRBV6-5 and TRBJ1-4; no reliable D call. Trimming cost V 4 bases and J 7 bases, with 13 bases left between them. Germline CDR1 and CDR2: MNHEY and SVGAGI. The CDR3 contains 14 residues.

This chain connects TRBV20-1 to TRBJ1-2; D is undetermined. V was trimmed by 3 bases and J by 4 bases, leaving 9 bases between them. The CDR3 spans 12 residues. The V gene's germline CDR1 is DFQATT and CDR2 SNEGSKA (reference sequence). The CDR3 sequence is CSASGQPYGYTF. Here the CDR3 DNA reads TGCAGTGCTAGTGGCCAGCCCTATGGCTACACCTTC.

The V gene is TRBV6-5, the J gene TRBJ2-3, with 10 bases identical to TRBD2. V shed 6 bases and J 6 bases; nucleotides not matched to a gene: 6. From germline, CDR1 is MNHEY and CDR2 SVGAGI. The length of the CDR3 is 14 residues. CDR3 nucleotides: TGTGCCAGCAGCCGTACTAGCGGGGTTGATACGCAGTATTTT. This encodes CASSRTSGVDTQYF.

The chain recombines TRBV10-3 with TRBJ2-7; 10 nucleotides align to TRBD2. The CDR3 length is 16 residues. From germline, CDR1 is ENHRY and CDR2 SYGVKD. Losses at the gene ends were 3 bases for V and 0 bases for J; bases not matched to a gene: 5. The CDR3, as DNA: TGTGCCATCAGTGATAGCGGGGGGACCCGCTCCTACGAGCAGTACTTC. This translates into CAISDSGGTRSYEQYF.

The V gene is TRBV25-1, the J gene TRBJ1-2; TRBD1 aligns across 9 bases. The CDR3 spans 16 residues. Germline CDR1 reads MGHDK; CDR2 reads SYGVNS. Germline trimming cut 1 base from V and 3 bases from J; bases unmatched to any gene: 6. The CDR3 DNA reads TGTGCCAGCAGTGAATCGGGGACAGGGCGGGACTATGGCTACACCTTC. It encodes CASSESGTGRDYGYTF.

The rearrangement links TRBV12-5 to TRBJ2-1, with D tentatively TRBD1 (7 bases). Trimming removed 2 bases at V and 10 bases at J, with 15 bases between. This CDR3 spans 14 amino acids. Per the germline V gene, CDR1 is LGHNT and CDR2 is FRNRAP. CDR3 DNA sequence: TGTGCTAGTGGTTTGTCTGGAGGGGGCAGGGAGCAGTTCTTC. The encoded protein is CASGLSGGGREQFF.